These 10 T cell receptor beta chains share one sample of origin, sequenced in a study of OX40 agonist ivuxolimab in advanced cancers. Here immunoSEQ multiplex PCR was the method, and the copy in TCRdb shows in-frame clones only, minus some. The sample has more than 45,000 clones, about nine tenths seen once. The source material was CD4+ or CD8+ T cells sorted from blood, sampled in a trial of the OX40 agonist ivuxolimab. These receptors all stem from an adult with an advanced solid tumor such as melanoma, head and neck, liver or kidney cancer.

The chain joins TRBV30 to TRBJ2-7; perhaps TRBD2 as D (7 bases). The CDR3 runs to 14 residues. Germline V gene lookup returns CDR1 GTSNPN and CDR2 SVGIG (reference sequence). V lost 4 bases and J lost 3, with 16 bases in between. The CDR3 reads CAWNLGGQFYEQYF. CDR3 in DNA: TGTGCCTGGAATCTGGGGGGGCAATTCTACGAGCAGTACTTC.

This chain's CDR3 is CASSPPPRLAGGYEQFF. Written as DNA, the CDR3 is TGTGCCAGCAGCCCTCCCCCCAGGCTAGCGGGGGGCTATGAGCAGTTCTTC. The V call is TRBV5-4, the J call TRBJ2-1; TRBD2 aligns across 11 bases. Germline V gene data show CDR1 as SGHNT and CDR2 as YYREEE (reference sequence). V dropped 4 bases and J dropped 8; count of bases not matched to a gene: 14. The CDR3 loop spans 17 amino acids. Filled out from reference TRBV5-4 and TRBJ2-1, the complete variable domain reads ETGVTQSPTHLIKTRGQQVTLRCSSQSGHNTVSWYQQALGQGPQFIFQYYREEENGRGNFPPRFSGLQFPNYSSELNVNALELDDSALYLCASSPPPRLAGGYEQFFGPGTRLTVL.

The V call is TRBV6-6, the J call TRBJ1-2; D gene uncertain. The germline V gene encodes CDR1 MNHNY and CDR2 SVGAGI (reference sequence). This CDR3 region has 13 residues. V lost 1 base and J lost 5, with 8 bases in between. The CDR3 is CASSYYDGYGYTF. CDR3 DNA: TGTGCCAGCAGTTACTACGACGGATATGGCTACACCTTC.

The genes are TRBV19 and TRBJ1-2, with D possibly being TRBD1 (5 bases). The germline V and J ends were trimmed by 8 bases and 5 bases, with 15 bases remaining between them. The CDR3 runs to 13 residues. CDR1 is LNHDA and CDR2 is SQIVND in the germline V gene (reference sequence). CDR3 in DNA: TGTGCCAGTGAAATCCGGGACGGTTATGGCTACACCTTC. The encoded protein is CASEIRDGYGYTF.

This chain links TRBV19 with TRBJ2-1, with D possibly matching TRBD1 (5 bases). Deletions cut 4 bases from V and 4 bases from J, with 14 bases between. From germline, CDR1 is LNHDA and CDR2 SQIVND (reference sequence). The CDR3 spans 15 residues. The CDR3, as DNA: TGTGCCAGTAGTAGAAGGGGCGGCGAATACAATGAGCAGTTCTTC. This encodes CASSRRGGEYNEQFF.

CDR3 residues: CASSLTGANYGYTF. The DNA of the CDR3 is TGTGCCAGCAGTTTAACAGGGGCCAACTATGGCTACACCTTC. The gene calls are TRBV27 and TRBJ1-2; 7 bases agree with TRBD1. V lost 2 bases to trimming and J lost 2 bases; unmatched junction nucleotides: 2. The germline CDR1 and CDR2 sequences are MNHEY and SMNVEV (reference sequence). CDR3 size: 14 residues.

The chain carries TRBV2 and TRBJ2-7; D perhaps matches TRBD1 (6 bases). The CDR3 has 13 amino acids. V lost 7 bases and J 2 bases, leaving 12 bases between the germline ends. Germline V lookup: CDR1 SNHLY, CDR2 FYNNEI. The CDR3 nucleotides read TGTGCCAGCAAAGGGACACACACCTACGAGCAGTACTTC. Amino acids: CASKGTHTYEQYF.

This chain joins TRBV5-6 and TRBJ1-6; 7 bases line up with TRBD1. CDR1 and CDR2 from the germline V gene are SGHDT and YYEEEE. The CDR3 is 14 residues long. The junction had 1 base not matched to a gene; V was cut back by 0 bases and J by 7 bases. The CDR3: CASSLGQGNSPLHF. The CDR3 nucleotides are TGTGCCAGCAGCTTGGGACAGGGCAATTCACCCCTCCACTTT.

The rearrangement links TRBV7-6 to TRBJ2-1; tentatively, D is TRBD1 or TRBD2 (5 bases each). Germline values: CDR1 SGHVS, CDR2 FNYEAQ. Trimming stripped 1 base from V and 2 bases from J, with 9 bases between. CDR3 length: 15 residues. CDR3 nucleotides: TGTGCCAGCAGCTTAGGGGGGTTGACCTACAATGAGCAGTTCTTC. It specifies CASSLGGLTYNEQFF.

CDR3 in DNA: TGCAGCGTCCTCAGGGGCGGGAACTATGGCTACACCTTC. This codes for CSVLRGGNYGYTF. The V call is TRBV29-1, the J call TRBJ1-2, with a weak D call TRBD1 (6 bases). The CDR3 consists of 13 residues. Between the trimmed V and J ends, which lost 6 bases and 2 bases, there was a span of 13 bases. Looked up from germline, CDR1 is SQVTM and CDR2 is ANQGSEA.